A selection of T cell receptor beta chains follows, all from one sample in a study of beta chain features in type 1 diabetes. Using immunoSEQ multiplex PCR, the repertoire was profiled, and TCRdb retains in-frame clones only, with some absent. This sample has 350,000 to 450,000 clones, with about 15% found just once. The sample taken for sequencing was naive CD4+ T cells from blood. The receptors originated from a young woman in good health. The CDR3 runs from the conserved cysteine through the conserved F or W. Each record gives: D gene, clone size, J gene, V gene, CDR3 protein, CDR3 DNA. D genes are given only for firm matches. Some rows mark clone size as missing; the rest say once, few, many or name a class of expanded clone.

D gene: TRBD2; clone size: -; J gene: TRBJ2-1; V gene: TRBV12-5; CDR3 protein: CASGSGTSGLYNEQFF; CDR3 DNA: TGTGCTAGTGGTTCGGGGACTAGCGGACTCTACAATGAGCAGTTCTTC
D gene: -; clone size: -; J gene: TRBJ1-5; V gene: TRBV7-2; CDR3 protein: CASSLGPGRNQPQHF; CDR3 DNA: TGTGCCAGCAGCTTAGGTCCAGGGCGCAATCAGCCCCAGCATTTT
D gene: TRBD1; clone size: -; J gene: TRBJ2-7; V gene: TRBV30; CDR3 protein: CAWSVGGSPEQYF; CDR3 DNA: TGTGCCTGGAGTGTAGGGGGCTCACCCGAGCAGTACTTC
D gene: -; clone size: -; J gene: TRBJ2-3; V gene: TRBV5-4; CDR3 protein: CASHLVEARDTQYF; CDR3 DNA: TGTGCCAGCCATCTCGTGGAGGCGAGAGATACGCAGTATTTT
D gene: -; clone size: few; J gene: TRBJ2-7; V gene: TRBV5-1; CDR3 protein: CASSPGHTYEQYF; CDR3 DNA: TGCGCCAGCAGCCCGGGACACACCTACGAGCAGTACTTC
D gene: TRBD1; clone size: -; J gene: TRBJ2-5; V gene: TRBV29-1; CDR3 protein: CSAGGQKETQYF; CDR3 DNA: TGCAGCGCAGGGGGACAGAAAGAGACCCAGTACTTC
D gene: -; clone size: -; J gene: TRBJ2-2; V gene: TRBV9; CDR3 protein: CASSVVGGTGELFF; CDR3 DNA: TGTGCCAGCAGCGTAGTAGGGGGCACCGGGGAGCTGTTTTTT
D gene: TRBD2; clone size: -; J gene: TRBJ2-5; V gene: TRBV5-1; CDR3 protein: CASSFQLAGEETQYF; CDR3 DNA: TGCGCCAGCAGCTTCCAACTAGCGGGAGAAGAGACCCAGTACTTC
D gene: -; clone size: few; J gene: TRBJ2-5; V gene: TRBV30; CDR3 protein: CAWIGIRGTGETQYF; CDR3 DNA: TGTGCCTGGATCGGTATACGGGGGACGGGAGAGACCCAGTACTTC
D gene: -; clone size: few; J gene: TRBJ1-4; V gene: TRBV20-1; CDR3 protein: CSAAFNEKLFF; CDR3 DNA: TGCAGTGCTGCGTTTAATGAAAAACTGTTTTTT
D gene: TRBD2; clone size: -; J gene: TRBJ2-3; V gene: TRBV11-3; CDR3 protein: CASSTRTSGSMDTQYF; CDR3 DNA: TGTGCCAGCAGCACCCGGACTAGCGGGAGTATGGATACGCAGTATTTT
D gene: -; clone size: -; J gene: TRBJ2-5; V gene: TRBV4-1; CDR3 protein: CASSQAPVRVGVNQETQYF; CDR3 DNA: TGCGCCAGCAGCCAAGCTCCCGTTCGGGTAGGGGTAAACCAAGAGACCCAGTACTTC
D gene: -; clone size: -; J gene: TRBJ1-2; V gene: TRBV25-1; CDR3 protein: CASSEYGRVGGYTF; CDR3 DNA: TGTGCCAGCAGTGAATATGGCAGGGTCGGTGGCTACACCTTC
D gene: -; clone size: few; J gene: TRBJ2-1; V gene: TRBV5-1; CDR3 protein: CASSLATYNEQFF; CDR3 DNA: TGCGCCAGCAGCTTGGCCACTTACAATGAGCAGTTCTTC
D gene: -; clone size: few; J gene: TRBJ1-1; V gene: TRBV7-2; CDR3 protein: CASSARVGRTEAFF; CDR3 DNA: TGTGCCAGCAGCGCCCGGGTAGGGAGGACTGAAGCTTTCTTT
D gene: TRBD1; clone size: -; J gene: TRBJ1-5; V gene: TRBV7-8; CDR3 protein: CASSSRDRGPGNQPQHF; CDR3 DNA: TGTGCCAGCAGCTCCCGGGACAGGGGGCCTGGCAATCAGCCCCAGCATTTT
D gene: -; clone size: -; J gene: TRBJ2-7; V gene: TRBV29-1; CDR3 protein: CSVGRGSYEQYF; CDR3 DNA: TGCAGCGTTGGGAGAGGGTCCTACGAGCAGTACTTC
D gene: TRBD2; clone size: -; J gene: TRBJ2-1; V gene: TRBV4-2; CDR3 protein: CASSQPPSGREQFF; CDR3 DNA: TGTGCCAGCAGCCAACCCCCTAGCGGGAGGGAGCAGTTCTTC
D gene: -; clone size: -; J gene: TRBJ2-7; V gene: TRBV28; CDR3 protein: CATLQAYEQYF; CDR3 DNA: TGTGCCACCCTACAGGCCTACGAGCAGTACTTC
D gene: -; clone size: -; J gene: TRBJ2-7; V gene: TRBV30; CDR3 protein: CAWGRHVSYEQYF; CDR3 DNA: TGTGCCTGGGGGAGACACGTATCCTACGAGCAGTACTTC
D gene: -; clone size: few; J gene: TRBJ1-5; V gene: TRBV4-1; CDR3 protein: CASSQESGVLGNQPQHF; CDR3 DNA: TGCGCCAGCAGCCAAGAATCGGGGGTCCTGGGAAATCAGCCCCAGCATTTT
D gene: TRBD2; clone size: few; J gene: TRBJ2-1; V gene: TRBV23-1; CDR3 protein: CASSMIGGQGLAGEDNEQFF; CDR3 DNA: TGCGCCAGCAGTATGATCGGGGGGCAGGGTCTAGCGGGAGAGGACAATGAGCAGTTCTTC
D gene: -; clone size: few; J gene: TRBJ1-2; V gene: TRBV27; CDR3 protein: CASNGGLTGYTF; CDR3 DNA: TGTGCCAGCAACGGGGGTTTGACTGGCTACACCTTC
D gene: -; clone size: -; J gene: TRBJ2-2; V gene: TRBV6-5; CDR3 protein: CASSTLQPNTGELFF; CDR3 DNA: TGTGCCAGCAGTACCCTACAGCCGAACACCGGGGAGCTGTTTTTT
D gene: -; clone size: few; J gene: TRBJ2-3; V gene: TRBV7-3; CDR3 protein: CASSLRGLVTDTQYF; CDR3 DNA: TGTGCCAGCAGCTTAAGAGGCTTGGTCACAGATACGCAGTATTTT
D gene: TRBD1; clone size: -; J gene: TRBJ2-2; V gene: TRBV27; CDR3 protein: CASRPPGQGRELFF; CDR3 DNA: TGTGCCAGCAGACCTCCGGGACAGGGAAGGGAGCTGTTTTTT
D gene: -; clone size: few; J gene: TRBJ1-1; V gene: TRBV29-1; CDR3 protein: CSVGRGNTEAFF; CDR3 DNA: TGCAGCGTTGGTAGGGGAAACACTGAAGCTTTCTTT
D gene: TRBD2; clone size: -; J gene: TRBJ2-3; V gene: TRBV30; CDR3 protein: CAWRASGRTDTQYF; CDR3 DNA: TGTGCCTGGAGGGCCAGCGGGAGAACAGATACGCAGTATTTT
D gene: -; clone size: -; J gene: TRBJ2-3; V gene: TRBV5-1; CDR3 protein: CASSPGDTQYF; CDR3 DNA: TGCGCCAGCAGCCCGGGAGATACGCAGTATTTT
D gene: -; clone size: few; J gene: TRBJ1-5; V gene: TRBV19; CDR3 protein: CASKLANSNQPQHF; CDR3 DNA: TGTGCCAGTAAATTGGCAAATAGCAATCAGCCCCAGCATTTT
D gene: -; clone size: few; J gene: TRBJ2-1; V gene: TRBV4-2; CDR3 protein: CASSRRATANEQFF; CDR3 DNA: TGTGCCAGCAGCAGGCGGGCAACGGCCAATGAGCAGTTCTTC
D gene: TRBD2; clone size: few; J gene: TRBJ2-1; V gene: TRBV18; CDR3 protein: CASSPGTSGRSSEQFF; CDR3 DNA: TGTGCCAGCTCACCCGGGACTAGCGGGAGGTCGTCTGAGCAGTTCTTC
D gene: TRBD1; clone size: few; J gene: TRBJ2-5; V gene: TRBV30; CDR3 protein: CAWSVQGLPETQYF; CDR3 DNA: TGTGCCTGGAGTGTACAGGGGCTGCCGGAGACCCAGTACTTC
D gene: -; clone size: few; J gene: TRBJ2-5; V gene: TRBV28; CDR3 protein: CASTSQETQYF; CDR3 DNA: TGTGCCAGCACCAGCCAAGAGACCCAGTACTTC
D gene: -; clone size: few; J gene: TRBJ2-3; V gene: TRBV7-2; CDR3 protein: CASRLTSLMVPDTQYF; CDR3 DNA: TGTGCCAGCAGGCTGACTAGTTTAATGGTGCCGGATACGCAGTATTTT
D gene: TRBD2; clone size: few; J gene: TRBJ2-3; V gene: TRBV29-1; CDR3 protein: CSASRTSGDTQYF; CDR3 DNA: TGCAGCGCCTCCAGGACTAGCGGGGATACGCAGTATTTT
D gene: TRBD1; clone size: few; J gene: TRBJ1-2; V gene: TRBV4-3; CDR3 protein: CASSQDHRGQGSYGYTF; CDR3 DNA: TGCGCCAGCAGCCAAGACCATCGGGGACAGGGGTCCTATGGCTACACCTTC
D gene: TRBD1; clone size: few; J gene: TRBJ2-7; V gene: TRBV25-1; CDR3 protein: CASRGIGQGYEQYF; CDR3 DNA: TGTGCCAGCAGGGGTATCGGACAGGGCTACGAGCAGTACTTC
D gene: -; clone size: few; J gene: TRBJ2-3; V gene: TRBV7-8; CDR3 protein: CASRSGFPDTQYF; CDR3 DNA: TGTGCCAGCAGATCAGGGTTCCCAGATACGCAGTATTTT
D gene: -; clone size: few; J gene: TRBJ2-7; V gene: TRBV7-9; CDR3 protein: CASSLAVASYEQYF; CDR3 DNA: TGTGCCAGCAGCTTGGCGGTAGCTTCCTACGAGCAGTACTTC
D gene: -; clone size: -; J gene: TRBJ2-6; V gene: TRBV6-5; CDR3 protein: CASSYSGARGANVLTF; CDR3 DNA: TGTGCCAGCAGTTACTCGGGGGCGCGAGGGGCCAACGTCCTGACTTTC
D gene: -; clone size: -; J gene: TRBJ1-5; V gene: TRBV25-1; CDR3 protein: CASKGSGSNQPQHF; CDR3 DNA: TGTGCCAGCAAGGGAAGCGGGAGCAATCAGCCCCAGCATTTT
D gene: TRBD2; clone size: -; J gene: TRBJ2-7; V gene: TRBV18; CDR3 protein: CASEASGSSYEQYF; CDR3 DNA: TGTGCCAGCGAAGCTAGCGGGAGTTCCTACGAGCAGTACTTC
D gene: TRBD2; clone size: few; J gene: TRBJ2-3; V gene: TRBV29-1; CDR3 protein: CSVERELAGGPSTDTQYF; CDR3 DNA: TGCAGCGTTGAAAGGGAACTAGCGGGAGGCCCGAGCACAGATACGCAGTATTTT
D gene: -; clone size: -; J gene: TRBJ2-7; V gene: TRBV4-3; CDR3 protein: CASSQSGTSAYEQYF; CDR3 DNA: TGCGCCAGCAGCCAATCAGGGACTTCGGCCTACGAGCAGTACTTC